A single TCR beta chain is shown here with its context. The sample comes from a study of shared clonotypes between healthy human individuals. Some clones are missing from TCRdb's copy, which holds only in-frame ones; the method was immunoSEQ multiplex PCR. The sample consists of some 2,500,000 clones, 93% of them appearing once. CDR3 length: 14 residues. Trimming stripped 6 bases from V and 2 bases from J, with 14 bases between. Germline CDR1 reads MNHNY; CDR2 reads SVGAGI (reference sequence). This receptor was taken from a man aged 18 to 35 in good health. Some clones in this sample may be carry-over from other donors' samples. Material for sequencing was naive CD4+ T cells from PBMCs. As to subset: CD45RA+ positively selected. The chain carries TRBV6-6 and TRBJ2-7; tentatively, D is TRBD1 or TRBD2 (6 bases each). In DNA form, the CDR3 reads TGTGCCAGCAGATACGGGGGACAAGCCTACGAGCAGTACTTC. It encodes CASRYGGQAYEQYF.